The next 26 T cell receptor beta chains were all read from a single sample in a study of cytomegalovirus exposure and HLA in healthy donors. PCR amplification relied on 60 Vbeta primers (plus 13 Jbeta primers). Method: immunoSEQ multiplex PCR; TCRdb's copy keeps in-frame clones and lacks some. Altogether more than 200,000 clones are present, over 75% being singletons, with the ten largest covering around 2%. Material: PBMCs. These receptors were taken from a man between 18 and 35 years old in good health and CMV-seronegative.

The gene calls are TRBV7-2 and TRBJ2-7, with 7 bases identical to TRBD1. Per the germline V gene, CDR1 is SGHTA and CDR2 is FQGNSA. This CDR3 comprises 14 residues. Trimming cost V 4 bases and J 4 bases; bases outside gene matches: 7. CDR3 sequence reads: CASSSGTVIYEQYF. The CDR3 DNA follows: TGTGCCAGCAGCTCTGGGACAGTGATTTACGAGCAGTACTTC. Together with reference TRBV7-2 and TRBJ2-7, the CDR3 gives the full variable domain: GAGVSQSPSNKVTEKGKDVELRCDPISGHTALYWYRQSLGQGLEFLIYFQGNSAPDKSGLPSDRFSAERTGGSVSTLTIQRTQQEDSAVYLCASSSGTVIYEQYFGPGTRLTVT.

The V and J genes are TRBV7-9 and TRBJ2-7; D is uncertain. The length of the CDR3 is 12 residues. CDR1 is SEHNR, CDR2 FQNEAQ, per germline (reference sequence). Trimming cost V 1 base and J 3 bases, with 4 bases left between them. CDR3 amino acids: CASSLDNYEQYF. CDR3 DNA: TGTGCCAGCAGCTTAGATAACTACGAGCAGTACTTC.

The rearrangement joins TRBV18 to TRBJ1-6; a possible D gene is TRBD1 (5 bases). Trimming pared 2 bases from V and 5 bases from J, leaving 10 bases between. The CDR3 is 15 residues long. CDR1 is KGHSH, CDR2 LQKENI, per germline. The CDR3 nucleotides are TGTGCCAGCTCACCATCGACAGCAGATAATTCACCCCTCCACTTT. Its translation is CASSPSTADNSPLHF.

The chain employs TRBV9 and TRBJ1-2; D remains ambiguous. V was clipped by 3 bases and J by 0 bases, with 9 bases between them. The germline CDR1 and CDR2 sequences are SGDLS and YYNGEE. This CDR3 is 14 amino acids long. The CDR3 sequence is CASSGREPNYGYTF. As DNA, the CDR3 is TGTGCCAGCAGCGGGAGGGAGCCTAACTATGGCTACACCTTC.

This rearrangement joins TRBV21-1 to TRBJ1-4; no DNA check was done on the table's D call, TRBD1. TRBV21-1 is tagged as a pseudogene. The CDR3 spans 17 residues. The CDR3 protein is CASHPEGEKQANEKLFF. The CDR3 region has the DNA TGTGCCAGCCACCCAGAGGGGGAAAAACAGGCTAATGAAAAACTGTTTTTT.

This chain links TRBV9 with TRBJ2-3, with a tentative D call TRBD2 (6 bases). This CDR3 region has 13 residues. The V gene lost 3 bases and the J gene lost 3 bases, with 8 bases spanning the gap. Germline values: CDR1 SGDLS, CDR2 YYNGEE. The chain's CDR3 is CASSAGLTDTQYF. CDR3 DNA sequence: TGTGCCAGCAGCGCGGGACTGACAGATACGCAGTATTTT.

The J gene is TRBJ1-2, the V gene TRBV4-1; TRBD1 might be the D (5 bases). The germline V and J ends were trimmed by 1 base and 4 bases, with 13 bases remaining between them. The CDR3 consists of 15 residues. The germline V gene has CDR1 MGHRA and CDR2 YSYEKL. CDR3 DNA sequence: TGCGCCAGCAGCCAAGGGCGAACAGGCCTCTATGGCTACACCTTC. Translation: CASSQGRTGLYGYTF.

The chain is built from TRBV7-9 and TRBJ1-4; 8 bases map to TRBD1. V trimming: 6 bases; J trimming: 5 bases; junction bases outside the gene matches: 11. The CDR3 is made up of 16 amino acids. CDR1 and CDR2 from the germline V gene are SEHNR and FQNEAQ (reference sequence). CDR3 in DNA: TGTGCCAGCAGTATAGGTGCCGGACAGGGAAATGAAAAACTGTTTTTT. It translates to CASSIGAGQGNEKLFF.

The rearrangement uses TRBV10-3 and TRBJ1-1; D ambiguous. With 2 bases removed from V and 3 bases from J, the gap between germline ends came to 10 bases. The germline V gene encodes CDR1 ENHRY and CDR2 SYGVKD. The CDR3 covers 14 residues. CDR3 DNA sequence: TGTGCCATCAGTGAGGGGCGATGGGACACTGAAGCTTTCTTT. This codes for CAISEGRWDTEAFF.

This sequence joins TRBV27 and TRBJ2-1; 8 nucleotides line up with TRBD2. The ends lost 7 bases at V and 5 bases at J; junction bases unmatched: 7. In germline, CDR1 is MNHEY, CDR2 SMNVEV (reference sequence). The CDR3 totals 14 residues. Here the CDR3 reads CASNRGGPDNEQFF. The CDR3 coding sequence is TGTGCCAGCAACCGGGGGGGCCCCGACAATGAGCAGTTCTTC.

The chain recombines TRBV6-5 with TRBJ1-5; D possibly corresponds to TRBD1 (6 bases). The CDR3 has 15 residues. CDR1 is MNHEY and CDR2 is SVGAGI in the germline V gene. Trimming took off 2 bases at V and 5 bases at J, with 13 bases between the two ends. The CDR3 sequence: CASSYTRDTHQPQHF. In DNA, the CDR3 is TGTGCCAGCAGTTACACCCGGGACACCCATCAGCCCCAGCATTTT.

This clone is a singleton in its sample. J is TRBJ1-2 and V is TRBV4-1; D is perhaps TRBD1 (5 bases). Germline lookup yields CDR1 MGHRA and CDR2 YSYEKL. The CDR3 covers 14 residues. V was cut by 0 bases and J by 5 bases, with 10 bases left in between. CDR3: CASSQDLQGYGYTF. The CDR3 DNA sequence: TGCGCCAGCAGCCAAGATCTTCAGGGATATGGCTACACCTTC.

The rearrangement links TRBV18 to TRBJ1-2; 8 bases align to TRBD1. CDR3 size: 18 residues. J was trimmed by 0 bases and V by 4 bases; bases with no gene match: 13. CDR1 KGHSH and CDR2 LQKENI come from the germline V gene. CDR3 in amino acids: CASSRDRTGTYPNYGYTF. The DNA of the CDR3 is TGTGCCAGCTCACGGGACAGGACAGGGACATATCCTAACTATGGCTACACCTTC.

The chain uses TRBV7-8 and TRBJ1-2, with D unresolved. Looked up from germline, CDR1 is SGHVS and CDR2 is FQNEAQ. V was cut by 3 bases and J by 7 bases, with 9 bases left in between. This CDR3 is 12 amino acids long. Here the CDR3 DNA reads TGTGCCAGCAGCTTTGAGGGAATTGGCTACACCTTC. Residues: CASSFEGIGYTF.

The chain is built from TRBV6-1 and TRBJ2-7, with D perhaps matching TRBD1 (6 bases). This CDR3 has 13 amino acids. The germline V gene has CDR1 MNHNS and CDR2 SASEGT. The ends were cut back, 7 bases at V and 1 base at J, with 11 bases in the middle. The CDR3 sequence is CASKDSDSYEQYF. The CDR3 DNA follows: TGTGCCAGCAAGGACAGCGATTCCTACGAGCAGTACTTC.

This chain links TRBV6-1 with TRBJ1-6; maybe TRBD1 (5 bases). The V and J ends lost 4 bases and 8 bases respectively, with 21 bases between them. Germline V CDR1 and CDR2: MNHNS, SASEGT. There are 17 residues in the CDR3. CDR3 amino acids: CASSGGLAVLGDSPLHF. In DNA form, the CDR3 reads TGTGCCAGCAGTGGGGGACTGGCAGTTCTAGGTGATTCACCCCTCCACTTT.

The chain is built from TRBV7-9 and TRBJ2-7, with a tentative D call TRBD1 (7 bases). Trimming pared 5 bases from V and 0 bases from J, leaving 17 bases between. Germline lookup yields CDR1 SEHNR and CDR2 FQNEAQ (reference sequence). This CDR3 has 16 amino acids. CDR3 in DNA: TGTGCCAGCAGCCGCCGGGAGACAGGGAGCTCCTACGAGCAGTACTTC. Translating gives CASSRRETGSSYEQYF.

V is TRBV2 and J is TRBJ1-5; the D gene is possibly TRBD1 (6 bases). Trimming removed 2 bases from V and 2 bases from J, with 13 bases in between. The CDR3 length is 16 residues. Per germline, CDR1 SNHLY and CDR2 FYNNEI. The CDR3 DNA reads as TGTGCCAGCAGTGAATCGGACAGTACGGGCAATCAGCCCCAGCATTTT. This encodes CASSESDSTGNQPQHF.

CDR3 in amino acids: CASSESRGAEREKLFF. CDR3 DNA sequence: TGTGCCAGCAGTGAATCCAGGGGCGCGGAAAGAGAAAAACTGTTTTTT. The rearrangement uses TRBV25-1 and TRBJ1-4, with D possibly being TRBD1 (6 bases). CDR3 length equals 16 residues. Trimming cost V 1 base and J 8 bases, with 17 bases left between them. Germline values: CDR1 MGHDK, CDR2 SYGVNS.

V gene TRBV2 combines with J gene TRBJ2-3; D ambiguous. The CDR3 loop spans 14 amino acids. V gave up 2 bases and J gave up 0 bases, with 6 bases separating them. Looked up from germline, CDR1 is SNHLY and CDR2 is FYNNEI. The CDR3 nucleotides are TGTGCCAGCAGTGAACTCGGGAGCACAGATACGCAGTATTTT. This translates into CASSELGSTDTQYF.

The chain links TRBV28 to TRBJ2-1, with a possible D match to TRBD1 (6 bases). This CDR3 has 13 residues. V was pared by 6 bases and J by 5 bases, with 11 bases between. Germline V lookup: CDR1 MDHEN, CDR2 SYDVKM. Here the CDR3 DNA reads TGTGCCAGCAGGAAGGACAGTAACAATGAGCAGTTCTTC. Its translation is CASRKDSNNEQFF.

The CDR3 nucleotides read TGTGCCATCAGTGAGTCCGGGGGGAGCAATCAGCCCCAGCATTTT. This encodes CAISESGGSNQPQHF. The chain carries TRBV10-3 and TRBJ1-5; D perhaps matches TRBD1 (5 bases). CDR1 is ENHRY and CDR2 is SYGVKD in the germline V gene. The CDR3 extends over 15 amino acids. V gave up 0 bases and J gave up 1 base, with 7 bases separating them.

This clone was found a few times. This chain connects TRBV6-1 to TRBJ1-2; D is unresolved. The V gene's germline CDR1 is MNHNS and CDR2 SASEGT. Trimming stripped 2 bases from V and 7 bases from J, with 5 bases between. CDR3 length: 11 residues. The CDR3 sequence is CASSEYTGYTF. The CDR3 nucleotides are TGTGCCAGCAGTGAATACACTGGCTACACCTTC.

This rearrangement joins TRBV27 to TRBJ1-1, with 8 bases identical to TRBD1. Looked up from germline, CDR1 is MNHEY and CDR2 is SMNVEV (reference sequence). CDR3 length: 14 amino acids. With V trimmed by 5 bases and J by 7 bases, 9 bases remained unmatched. Here the CDR3 reads CASSKQGQGFEAFF. CDR3 nucleotides: TGTGCCAGCAGTAAACAAGGACAGGGTTTTGAAGCTTTCTTT.

The CDR3 reads CASSPGFRNQPQHF. CDR3 sequence (DNA): TGTGCCAGCAGCCCGGGGTTCCGCAATCAGCCCCAGCATTTT. The chain combines TRBV6-5 with TRBJ1-5; D not certain. This CDR3 region has 14 residues. V gave up 6 bases and J gave up 2 bases, with 11 bases separating them. Germline lookup yields CDR1 MNHEY and CDR2 SVGAGI.

The rearrangement links TRBV28 to TRBJ2-2, with TRBD1 matching over 7 bases. The V gene's germline CDR1 is MDHEN and CDR2 SYDVKM. The CDR3 spans 15 residues. V gave up 6 bases and J gave up 0 bases; unmatched junction bases: 4. This CDR3 is CASRGQPPNTGELFF. The CDR3 coding sequence is TGTGCCAGCAGGGGACAGCCACCGAACACCGGGGAGCTGTTTTTT.